This T cell receptor beta chain was retrieved from a study of beta chain features in type 1 diabetes. In germline, CDR1 is SEHNR, CDR2 FQNEAQ (reference sequence). This CDR3 contains 15 residues. J gave up 7 bases and V 6 bases, and 12 bases lay outside the gene matches. Reverse transcription of all isolated RNA meant that expressed TCRB transcripts were sequenced. Sequenced by immunoSEQ multiplex PCR; TCRdb stores in-frame clones only, minus some. The table has approximately 470,000 clones, 25% to 35% seen once; the top ten hold about 0.06%. This clone was observed a few times. Sequencing input: naive CD4+ T cells from blood. The chain has TRBV7-9 and TRBJ2-1; 7 bases fit TRBD1. The sequence derives from a young man in good health. The CDR3 is CASSPWLARGNEQFF. Written as DNA, the CDR3 is TGTGCCAGCAGTCCTTGGCTAGCCAGGGGGAATGAGCAGTTCTTC.